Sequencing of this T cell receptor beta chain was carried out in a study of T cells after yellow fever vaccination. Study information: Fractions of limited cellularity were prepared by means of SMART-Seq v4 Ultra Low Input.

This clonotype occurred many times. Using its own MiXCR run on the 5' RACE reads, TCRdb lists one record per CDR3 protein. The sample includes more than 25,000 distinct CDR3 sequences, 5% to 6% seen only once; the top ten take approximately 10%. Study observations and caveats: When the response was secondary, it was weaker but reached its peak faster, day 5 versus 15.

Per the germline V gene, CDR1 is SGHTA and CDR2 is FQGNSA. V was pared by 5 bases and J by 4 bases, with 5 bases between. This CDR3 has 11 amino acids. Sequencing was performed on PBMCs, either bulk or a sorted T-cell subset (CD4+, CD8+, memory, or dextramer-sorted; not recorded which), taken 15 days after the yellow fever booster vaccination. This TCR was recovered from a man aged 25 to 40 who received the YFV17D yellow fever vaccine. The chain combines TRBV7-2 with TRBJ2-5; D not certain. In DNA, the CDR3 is TGTGCCAGCAGCACAATAGAGACCCAGTACTTC. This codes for CASSTIETQYF. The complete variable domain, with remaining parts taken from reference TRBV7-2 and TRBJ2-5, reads GAGVSQSPSNKVTEKGKDVELRCDPISGHTALYWYRQSLGQGLEFLIYFQGNSAPDKSGLPSDRFSAERTGGSVSTLTIQRTQQEDSAVYLCASSTIETQYFGPGTRLLVL.